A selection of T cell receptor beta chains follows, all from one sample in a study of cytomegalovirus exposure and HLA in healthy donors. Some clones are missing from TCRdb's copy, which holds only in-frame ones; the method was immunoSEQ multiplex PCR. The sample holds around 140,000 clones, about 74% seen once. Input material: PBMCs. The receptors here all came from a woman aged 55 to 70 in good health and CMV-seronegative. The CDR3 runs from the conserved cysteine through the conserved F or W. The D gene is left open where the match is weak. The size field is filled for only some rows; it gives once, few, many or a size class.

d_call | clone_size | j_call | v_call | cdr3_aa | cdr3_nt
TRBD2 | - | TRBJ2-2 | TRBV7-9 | CASRAGVRELFF | TGTGCCAGCAGGGCGGGGGTCCGGGAGCTGTTTTTT
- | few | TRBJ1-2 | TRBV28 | CASSLPGFDYGYTF | TGTGCCAGCAGTTTGCCAGGGTTCGACTATGGCTACACCTTC
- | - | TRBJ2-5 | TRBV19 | CASSIRGIEYQETQYF | TGTGCCAGTAGTATAAGGGGGATAGAGTACCAAGAGACCCAGTACTTC
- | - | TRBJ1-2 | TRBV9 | CASQDSGYTF | TGTGCCAGCCAAGACTCTGGCTACACCTTC
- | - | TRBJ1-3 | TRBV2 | CASRGQVLSGNTIYF | TGTGCCAGCAGAGGTCAGGTCCTCTCTGGAAACACCATATATTTT
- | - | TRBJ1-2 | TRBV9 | CASSVQGFTDGYTF | TGTGCCAGCAGCGTGCAGGGGTTTACTGATGGCTACACCTTC
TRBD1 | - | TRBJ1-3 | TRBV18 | CASSPLQGASGNTIYF | TGTGCCAGCTCCCCATTACAGGGGGCGTCTGGAAACACCATATATTTT
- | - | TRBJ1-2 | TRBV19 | CASSIKYPGMSGYTF | TGTGCCAGTAGTATAAAGTATCCAGGGATGAGCGGCTACACCTTC
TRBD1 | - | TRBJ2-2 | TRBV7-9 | CSSSPIDRVVTGELFF | TGTTCCAGCAGCCCAATCGACAGGGTGGTCACCGGGGAGCTGTTTTTT
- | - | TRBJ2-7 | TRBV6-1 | CASSADRGLPYEQYF | TGTGCCAGCAGTGCCGACAGGGGACTACCCTACGAGCAGTACTTC
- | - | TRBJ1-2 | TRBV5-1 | CASSLDGRPDGYTF | TGCGCCAGCAGCTTGGATGGCAGGCCGGATGGCTACACCTTC
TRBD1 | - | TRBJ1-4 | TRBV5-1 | CASSAGQGGNEKLFF | TGCGCCAGCAGCGCCGGACAGGGTGGTAATGAAAAACTGTTTTTT
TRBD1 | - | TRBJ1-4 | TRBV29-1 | CSATTGGNEKLFF | TGCAGCGCTACTACAGGGGGTAATGAAAAACTGTTTTTT
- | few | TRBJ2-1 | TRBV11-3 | CASSFGGTHSYNEQFF | TGTGCCAGCAGCTTCGGAGGGACGCACTCCTACAATGAGCAGTTCTTC
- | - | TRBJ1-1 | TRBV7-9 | CASSPNRQNTEAFF | TGTGCCAGCAGCCCTAACAGACAGAACACTGAAGCTTTCTTT
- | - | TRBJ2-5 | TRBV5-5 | CASTREETQYF | TGTGCCAGCACCCGGGAGGAGACCCAGTACTTC
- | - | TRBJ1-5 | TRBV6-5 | CASSSRGNQPQHF | TGTGCCAGCAGTAGCCGGGGCAATCAGCCCCAGCATTTT
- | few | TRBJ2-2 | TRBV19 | CASIGLTGELFF | TGTGCCAGTATCGGACTCACCGGGGAGCTGTTTTTT
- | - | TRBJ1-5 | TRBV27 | CASSYTSNQPQHF | TGTGCCAGCAGTTATACAAGCAATCAGCCCCAGCATTTT
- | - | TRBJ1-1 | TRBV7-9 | CASSGGGWAEAFF | TGTGCCAGCAGCGGGGGGGGTTGGGCTGAAGCTTTCTTT
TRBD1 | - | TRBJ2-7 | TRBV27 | CASGTGRPGEQYF | TGTGCCAGCGGGACAGGGCGACCTGGCGAGCAGTACTTC
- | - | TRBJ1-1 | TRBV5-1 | CASSLDRVRGAFF | TGCGCCAGCAGCTTGGACAGGGTCAGGGGAGCTTTCTTT
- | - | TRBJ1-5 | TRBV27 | CASSFRFPGGNQPQHF | TGTGCCAGCAGTTTCCGGTTCCCGGGGGGCAATCAGCCCCAGCATTTT
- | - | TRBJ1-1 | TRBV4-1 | CASSQDEDTRSSEAFF | TGCGCCAGCAGCCAAGATGAGGACACCCGGAGTAGTGAAGCTTTCTTT
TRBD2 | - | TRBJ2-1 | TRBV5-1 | CASSRSGLAGGVNEQFF | TGCGCCAGCAGCCGGAGTGGACTAGCGGGGGGAGTTAATGAGCAGTTCTTC
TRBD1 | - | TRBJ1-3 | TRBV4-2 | CASSQVTGVAGNTIYF | TGTGCCAGCAGCCAAGTGACAGGGGTAGCTGGAAACACCATATATTTT
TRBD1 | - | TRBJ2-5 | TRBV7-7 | CASSVMTGPQETQYF | TGTGCCAGCAGTGTCATGACAGGGCCACAAGAGACCCAGTACTTC
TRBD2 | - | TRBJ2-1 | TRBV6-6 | CASGELAGENEQFF | TGTGCCAGCGGGGAGCTAGCGGGAGAAAATGAGCAGTTCTTC
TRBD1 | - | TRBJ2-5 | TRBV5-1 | CASSALLTGGGETQYF | TGCGCCAGCAGCGCCCTATTGACAGGGGGCGGAGAGACCCAGTACTTC
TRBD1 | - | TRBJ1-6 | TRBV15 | CATSKGLPGQGRAPLHF | TGTGCCACCAGCAAAGGACTACCGGGACAGGGAAGGGCACCCCTCCACTTT
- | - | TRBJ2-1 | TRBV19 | CASSTLEGWRYEQFF | TGTGCCAGTAGTACCTTGGAGGGGTGGAGGTATGAGCAGTTCTTC
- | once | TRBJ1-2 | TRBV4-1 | CASSQVKTLGDDYGYTF | TGCGCCAGCAGCCAAGTGAAGACCTTAGGGGATGACTATGGCTACACCTTC
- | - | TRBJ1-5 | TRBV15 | CATTTGSNQPQHF | TGTGCCACCACCACGGGTAGCAATCAGCCCCAGCATTTT
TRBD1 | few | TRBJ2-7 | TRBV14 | CASSQGGTGTYEQYF | TGTGCCAGCAGCCAAGGTGGGACAGGCACCTACGAGCAGTACTTC
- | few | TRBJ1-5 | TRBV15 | CATSRGGPGRYQPQHF | TGTGCCACCAGCAGGGGCGGGCCAGGACGATATCAGCCCCAGCATTTT
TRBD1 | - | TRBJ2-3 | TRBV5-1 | CASGQAGRTDTQYF | TGCGCCAGCGGACAGGCAGGTCGCACAGATACGCAGTATTTT
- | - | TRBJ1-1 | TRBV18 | CASSWSVDTEAFF | TGTGCCAGCTCGTGGAGTGTGGACACTGAAGCTTTCTTT
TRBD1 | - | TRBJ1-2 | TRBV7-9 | CSSSLTGVGYTF | TGTTCCAGCAGCTTAACAGGGGTCGGCTACACCTTC
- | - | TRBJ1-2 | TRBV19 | CASSLKTVGGYTF | TGTGCCAGTAGTTTGAAGACAGTTGGTGGCTACACCTTC
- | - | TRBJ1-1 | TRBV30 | CAWSRGWLPEAFF | TGTGCCTGGAGTAGGGGGTGGCTTCCTGAAGCTTTCTTT
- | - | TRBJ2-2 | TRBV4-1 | CASSRPGQANTGELFF | TGCGCCAGCAGTCGCCCAGGACAAGCGAACACCGGGGAGCTGTTTTTT
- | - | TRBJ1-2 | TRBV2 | CASSADRTHGYTF | TGTGCCAGCAGTGCGGACAGAACCCATGGCTACACCTTC
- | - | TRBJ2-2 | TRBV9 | CASSASGHGITPSTGELFF | TGTGCCAGCAGCGCGTCGGGACACGGGATTACCCCTAGCACCGGGGAGCTGTTTTTT
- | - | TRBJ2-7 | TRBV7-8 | CASSLLAARGYEQYF | TGTGCCAGCAGCTTATTGGCTGCCAGGGGCTACGAGCAGTACTTC
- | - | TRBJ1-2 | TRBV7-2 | CASSPSRQGYGYTF | TGTGCCAGCAGCCCTAGTCGGCAGGGCTATGGCTACACCTTC
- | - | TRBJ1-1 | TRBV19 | CASSVQFANTEAFF | TGTGCCAGTAGTGTACAATTCGCGAACACTGAAGCTTTCTTT
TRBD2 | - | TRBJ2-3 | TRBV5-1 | CASSTTSGQSDTQYF | TGCGCCAGCAGTACGACTAGCGGACAGTCGGATACGCAGTATTTT
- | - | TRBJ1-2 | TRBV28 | CASTFGQNYGYTF | TGTGCCAGCACCTTCGGACAGAACTATGGCTACACCTTC
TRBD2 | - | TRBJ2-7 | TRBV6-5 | CASSYAGGYIHEQYF | TGTGCCAGCAGTTATGCGGGGGGCTATATCCACGAGCAGTACTTC
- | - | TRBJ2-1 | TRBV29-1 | CSALRIGSYNEQFF | TGCAGCGCTCTGAGGATCGGCAGTTACAATGAGCAGTTCTTC
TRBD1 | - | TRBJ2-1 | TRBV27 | CASNGQGAREQFF | TGTGCCAGCAACGGACAGGGGGCGCGGGAGCAGTTCTTC
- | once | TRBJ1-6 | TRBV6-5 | CASNGGGGYNSPLHF | TGTGCCAGCAACGGCGGGGGGGGATATAATTCACCCCTCCACTTT
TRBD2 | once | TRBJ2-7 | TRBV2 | CAGGGGAGFHEQYF | TGTGCCGGAGGTGGGGGAGCGGGGTTCCACGAGCAGTACTTC
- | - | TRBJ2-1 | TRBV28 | CASSPGLPAYNEQFF | TGTGCCAGCAGTCCCGGACTTCCCGCCTACAATGAGCAGTTCTTC
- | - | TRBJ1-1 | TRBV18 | CASSPSPGSTEAFF | TGTGCCAGCTCACCATCCCCGGGGAGCACTGAAGCTTTCTTT
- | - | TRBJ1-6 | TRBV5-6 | CASSLEGRPNSPLHF | TGTGCCAGCAGCTTAGAAGGGAGGCCTAATTCACCCCTCCACTTT
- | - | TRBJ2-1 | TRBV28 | CASSFRTSPDEQFF | TGTGCCAGCAGTTTTCGCACTTCCCCGGATGAGCAGTTCTTC
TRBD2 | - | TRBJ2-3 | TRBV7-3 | CASSLTWASGARTDTQYF | TGTGCCAGCAGCTTAACTTGGGCTAGCGGGGCGCGCACAGATACGCAGTATTTT
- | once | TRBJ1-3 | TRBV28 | CASSLDWTAGNTIYF | TGTGCCAGCAGTTTGGACTGGACAGCAGGAAACACCATATATTTT
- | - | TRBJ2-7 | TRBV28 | CASNLGGSFYEQYF | TGTGCCAGCAACCTTGGGGGCTCATTCTACGAGCAGTACTTC